The following is a T cell receptor beta chain sequence with its context. The sample originates from a study of T cell changes during pregnancy in multiple sclerosis. Profiling relied on immunoSEQ multiplex PCR, and the TCRdb table lists in-frame clones only, not all of them. The table lists 30,000 to 35,000 clones, roughly 88% of them singletons. V lost 5 bases to trimming and J lost 9 bases; unmatched junction nucleotides: 7. This CDR3 comprises 14 residues. Germline V gene lookup returns CDR1 SGHDT and CDR2 YYEEEE. This TCR derives from a female donor with multiple sclerosis, enrolled in a pregnancy study. The chain employs TRBV5-6 and TRBJ2-3; 12 bases are a match to TRBD1. The sample in question was CD8+ T cells from peripheral blood mononuclear cells, obtained after pregnancy. The CDR3 DNA reads as TGTGCCAGCAGACCGGGACAGGGGGCATGGACGCAGTATTTT. Translation gives CASRPGQGAWTQYF.